Presented here are 14 T cell receptor beta chains from one specimen sequenced in a study of CD8+CD57+ T cells in acquired aplastic anemia. Researchers used genomic DNA as the template to profile TCR beta VDJ and CDR3. TCRdb analysed the reads with MiXCR anew, one entry per CDR3 protein. Altogether fewer than 200,000 distinct CDR3 sequences are present, approximately 43% being singletons, with the ten largest covering about 1.1%. Sequencing was carried out using sorted CD4+, CD8+, or CD8+CD57+ T cells (not recorded which) from PBMCs. The receptors were sampled from a human donor in good health.

This clonotype has ten or more counts. V and J are TRBV7-6 and TRBJ2-1; 10 bases line up with TRBD2. CDR1 is SGHVS and CDR2 is FNYEAQ in the germline V gene. Trimming at V came to 4 bases and at J to 0 bases, leaving 6 bases not matched to a gene. This CDR3 contains 17 residues. CDR3: CASSSSPSGSSYNEQFF. The DNA of the CDR3 is TGTGCCAGCAGCTCAAGCCCTAGCGGGAGCTCCTACAATGAGCAGTTCTTC.

Many counts were recorded for this clonotype. The chain carries TRBV20-1 and TRBJ1-4; a weak D match, TRBD1 (6 bases). V lost 5 bases, J lost 8 bases, and 27 bases lay in between. CDR3 length equals 17 residues. The germline V gene has CDR1 DFQATT and CDR2 SNEGSKA (reference sequence). CDR3 sequence reads: CSAPSFGLQGYLEKLFF. In nucleotides, the CDR3 is TGCAGTGCTCCCAGTTTTGGGTTACAGGGTTATCTCGAAAAACTGTTTTTT.

V is TRBV20-1 and J is TRBJ1-1; no reliable D call. The CDR3 spans 12 residues. The V end was cut by 3 bases, the J end by 0 bases, with 5 bases between. Germline CDR1 and CDR2: DFQATT and SNEGSKA (reference sequence). In DNA, the CDR3 is TGCAGTGCTAGTAGGGTGAACACTGAAGCTTTCTTT. Its protein is CSASRVNTEAFF.

This clonotype was counted at least ten times. The chain links TRBV19 to TRBJ2-5, with D possibly being TRBD1 or TRBD2 (6 bases each). The CDR3 spans 14 residues. The ends were cut back, 2 bases at V and 5 bases at J, with 12 bases in the middle. The germline CDR1 and CDR2 sequences are LNHDA and SQIVND (reference sequence). CDR3 DNA sequence: TGTGCCAGTAGTATACCGGGGGCTGGGGAGACCCAGTACTTC. This encodes CASSIPGAGETQYF.

This clonotype occurred many times. The chain employs TRBV11-2 and TRBJ1-5; 7 bases match TRBD1. This CDR3 contains 16 residues. V trimming: 1 base; J trimming: 2 bases; junction bases outside the gene matches: 5. Per germline, CDR1 SGHAT and CDR2 FQNNGV. The chain's CDR3 is CASSLGQGEGNQPQHF. The CDR3 region has the DNA TGTGCCAGCAGCTTAGGACAGGGAGAAGGCAATCAGCCCCAGCATTTT.

This clonotype was observed at least ten times. The J gene is TRBJ2-7, the V gene TRBV6-5; D unresolved. Per germline, CDR1 MNHEY and CDR2 SVGAGI. The CDR3 totals 13 residues. Trimming cost V 0 bases and J 2 bases, with 5 bases left between them. The CDR3 region has the DNA TGTGCCAGCAGTTACTCGTTCGCCTACGAGCAGTACTTC. It specifies CASSYSFAYEQYF.

J is TRBJ1-5 and V is TRBV25-1; maybe TRBD1 (6 bases). This CDR3 comprises 19 residues. CDR1 MGHDK and CDR2 SYGVNS come from the germline V gene. Trimming took 7 bases from V and 0 from J, leaving 25 bases between them. The CDR3 is CASTRREGTPYYSNQPQHF. CDR3 bases: TGTGCCAGCACTCGAAGAGAGGGGACACCTTATTATAGCAATCAGCCCCAGCATTTT. Complete variable domain (other parts from reference TRBV25-1 and TRBJ1-5): EADIYQTPRYLVIGTGKKITLECSQTMGHDKMYWYQQDPGMELHLIHYSYGVNSTEKGDLSSESTVSRIRTEHFPLTLESARPSHTSQYLCASTRREGTPYYSNQPQHFGDGTRLSIL.

This clonotype was counted many times. The rearrangement links TRBV20-1 to TRBJ1-5; no reliable D call. The CDR3 has 14 amino acids. Per germline, CDR1 DFQATT and CDR2 SNEGSKA (reference sequence). Trimming shortened V by 2 bases and J by 5 bases, and 13 bases separated the two germline ends. The CDR3 nucleotides are TGCAGTGCTAGATCCGGTCTCGGGGATCAGCCCCAGCATTTT. Its translation is CSARSGLGDQPQHF.

This clonotype has a count of ten or more. The chain employs TRBV7-7 and TRBJ2-1, with TRBD1 matching 8 bases. Germline trimming cut 3 bases from V and 4 bases from J; bases unmatched to any gene: 5. Germline loops: CDR1 SSHAT, CDR2 FNYEAQ (reference sequence). The CDR3 has 15 residues. CDR3 DNA: TGTGCCAGCAGCTTGGACAGGGTGGGGTACAATGAGCAGTTCTTC. Translation gives CASSLDRVGYNEQFF.

This clonotype was counted many times. V usage is TRBV11-2 and J usage is TRBJ2-7; possible D gene TRBD2, 6 bases. The CDR3 sequence is 14 residues long. The V gene lost 2 bases and the J gene lost 7 bases, with 15 bases spanning the gap. Germline assignment: CDR1 SGHAT and CDR2 FQNNGV. This CDR3 is CASSLLGRAGEQYF. The DNA of the CDR3 is TGTGCCAGCAGCTTACTCGGGCGGGCGGGGGAGCAGTACTTC. The full variable domain, completed using reference TRBV11-2 and TRBJ2-7, is EAGVAQSPRYKIIEKRQSVAFWCNPISGHATLYWYQQILGQGPKLLIQFQNNGVVDDSQLPKDRFSAERLKGVDSTLKIQPAKLEDSAVYLCASSLLGRAGEQYFGPGTRLTVT.

A remark on this clonotype: A much larger clone lies a single base off, so this may be a read error. This chain connects TRBV9 to TRBJ1-4, with 8 bases that match TRBD1. CDR3 length equals 15 residues. The trim removed 3 bases at V and 6 bases at J, leaving 7 bases unmatched. The germline CDR1 and CDR2 sequences are SGDLS and YYNGEE. Here the CDR3 reads CASSAMGQAYEKLFF. CDR3 in DNA: TGTGCCAGCAGCGCCATGGGACAGGCTTATGAAAAACTGTTTTTT.

This clonotype was detected many times. The chain combines TRBV4-1 with TRBJ2-7; the match to TRBD2 covers 7 bases. V trimming: 2 bases; J trimming: 3 bases; junction bases outside the gene matches: 7. CDR1 MGHRA and CDR2 YSYEKL come from the germline V gene. The CDR3 has 15 amino acids. CDR3 in amino acids: CASSQRVGGSYEQYF. DNA for the CDR3: TGCGCCAGCAGCCAACGAGTTGGCGGGAGCTACGAGCAGTACTTC.

The V gene is TRBV13, the J gene TRBJ2-7; 10 bases align to TRBD2. The germline V gene has CDR1 PRHDT and CDR2 FYEKMQ (reference sequence). V lost 3 bases and J lost 2; bases outside the gene matches: 7. CDR3 size: 16 residues. The CDR3 protein is CASSFSRLAGAYEQYF. Here the CDR3 DNA reads TGTGCCAGCAGCTTCTCGAGGCTAGCGGGGGCCTACGAGCAGTACTTC.

Only a few counts were recorded for this clonotype. Written as DNA, the CDR3 is TGTGCCAGCAGTTTGGATCTTGAGGGCTATGGCTACACCTTC. The encoded protein is CASSLDLEGYGYTF. The chain joins TRBV28 to TRBJ1-2; D ambiguous. The V end was cut by 3 bases, the J end by 4 bases, with 12 bases between. CDR3 length: 14 residues. Germline V CDR1 and CDR2: MDHEN, SYDVKM.